The 6 T cell receptor beta chains in this list originate from one sample, sequenced in a study of T-cell memory formation after mild COVID-19. MiXCR was run by TCRdb on the 5' RACE reads, yielding one entry per CDR3 protein. The sample contains fewer than 90,000 distinct CDR3 sequences, around 13% of which appear only once. Sequenced: PBMCs or a T cell subset sorted from them (not recorded which). The receptors were sampled from a man between 18 and 29 years old who had mild COVID-19 (a few samples of this study predate the infection). Cell type and time point are not known.

The table lists this clonotype with a few counts. V is TRBV10-2 and J is TRBJ2-3; D possibly corresponds to TRBD1 (6 bases). Germline CDR1 reads WSHSY; CDR2 reads SAAADI. With 5 bases removed from V and 7 bases from J, the gap between germline ends came to 16 bases. The CDR3 sequence is 14 residues long. DNA for the CDR3: TGCGCCAGCAGTAAGGACAGCTTTAAAAATACGCAGTATTTT. This encodes CASSKDSFKNTQYF.

The chain is built from TRBV7-9 and TRBJ1-1, with a tentative D call TRBD1 (6 bases). The CDR3 runs to 12 residues. The V end lost 6 bases, the J end lost 3 bases, and 8 bases lay between the germline ends. From germline, CDR1 is SEHNR and CDR2 FQNEAQ (reference sequence). The CDR3 spells CASSYRDTEAFF. As DNA, the CDR3 is TGTGCCAGCAGTTACAGGGACACTGAAGCTTTCTTT.

This clonotype was counted only a few times. The chain combines TRBV7-6 with TRBJ2-1, with D maybe TRBD2 (5 bases). Trimming shortened V by 3 bases and J by 7 bases, and 16 bases separated the two germline ends. This CDR3 is 15 amino acids long. CDR1 and CDR2 from the germline V gene are SGHVS and FNYEAQ. The CDR3, as DNA: TGTGCCAGCAGCTTGAATATGGGCGGGCAGAATGAGCAGTTCTTC. Its protein is CASSLNMGGQNEQFF.

This clonotype turned up a few times. The chain has TRBV7-6 and TRBJ2-1; D not certain. CDR1 is SGHVS and CDR2 is FNYEAQ in the germline V gene. This CDR3 is built from 14 residues. V was shortened by 1 base and J by 8 bases, with 12 bases between the two germline ends. This CDR3 reads CASSLVLGFHEQFF. DNA of the CDR3: TGTGCCAGCAGCTTAGTGCTTGGGTTTCATGAGCAGTTCTTC.

The CDR3 bases are TGTGCCAGCTCCGACAGGGGCTATGGCTACACCTTC. Translation: CASSDRGYGYTF. V gene TRBV7-9 combines with J gene TRBJ1-2; 8 nucleotides line up with TRBD1. CDR1 and CDR2 (germline): SEHNR, FQNEAQ (reference sequence). This CDR3 is 12 amino acids long. The J segment lost 4 bases and the V segment lost 8 bases, leaving 3 bases of the junction unmatched.

This clonotype was counted ten times or more. The V gene is TRBV20-1, the J gene TRBJ2-7; TRBD1 might be the D (6 bases). Trimming pared 5 bases from V and 3 bases from J, leaving 14 bases between. In germline, CDR1 is DFQATT, CDR2 SNEGSKA (reference sequence). The CDR3 contains 13 residues. CDR3 loop: CSASHNRDYEQYF. For the CDR3, the DNA is TGCAGTGCTTCCCATAACAGGGACTACGAGCAGTACTTC.